Each of the 21 T cell receptor beta chains below was sequenced from the same sample in a study of early T cells in non-severe SARS-CoV-2 infection. TCRdb reprocessed the 5' RACE reads via MiXCR and lists one record per CDR3 protein. Of 85,000 to 100,000 distinct CDR3 sequences listed, roughly 15% are singletons. The sample consisted of whole blood, taken at baseline. These receptors came from an adult who was a healthcare worker with PCR-confirmed SARS-CoV-2 infection or an uninfected control (not recorded which).

The rearrangement links TRBV6-4 to TRBJ2-2, with no clear D. Trimming removed 4 bases at V and 4 bases at J, with 7 bases between. This CDR3 region has 13 residues. Germline CDR1 MRHNA, CDR2 SNTAGT. The CDR3 sequence: CASSAAPTGELFF. DNA for the CDR3: TGTGCCAGCAGTGCGGCACCCACCGGGGAGCTGTTTTTT.

The chain uses TRBV5-5 and TRBJ2-7, with 7 positions matching TRBD1. V dropped 4 bases and J dropped 6; count of bases not matched to a gene: 10. This CDR3 comprises 14 residues. Germline lookup yields CDR1 SGHKS and CDR2 YYEKEE (reference sequence). DNA for the CDR3: TGTGCCAGCAGCGACGACAGGGAAAAGTCCGAGCAGTACTTC. Its protein product is CASSDDREKSEQYF.

The chain combines TRBV4-1 with TRBJ2-4, with D possibly being TRBD1 or TRBD2 (6 bases each). The CDR3 has 15 residues. V lost 4 bases to trimming and J lost 6 bases, with 16 bases between them. The germline V gene has CDR1 MGHRA and CDR2 YSYEKL. CDR3 sequence: CASSPPGGGRNIQYF. The CDR3 nucleotides are TGCGCCAGCAGCCCCCCCGGAGGGGGGAGAAACATTCAGTACTTC.

This clonotype was counted a few times. The chain links TRBV12-3 or TRBV12-4 to TRBJ1-1; D remains unclear. V was clipped by 0 bases and J by 0 bases, with 14 bases between them. The CDR3 has 17 residues. CDR3 in amino acids: CASSLAAGGRMNTEAFF. The CDR3 DNA reads TGTGCCAGCAGTTTAGCGGCCGGCGGGCGTATGAACACTGAAGCTTTCTTT.

This clonotype turned up a few times. V gene TRBV12-3 or TRBV12-4 combines with J gene TRBJ2-5, with 11 bases lining up with TRBD2. J lost 1 base, V lost 5 bases, and 12 bases had no gene match. There are 18 residues in the CDR3. CDR3 coding DNA: TGTGCCAGCAGTGACACCGGGACTAGCGGACTGTTCCAAGAGACCCAGTACTTC. Translating gives CASSDTGTSGLFQETQYF.

The chain employs TRBV14 and TRBJ2-7; D uncertain. CDR1 is SGHDN and CDR2 is FVKESK in the germline V gene. The CDR3 runs to 14 residues. Trimming shortened V by 0 bases and J by 2 bases, and 8 bases separated the two germline ends. The CDR3 protein is CASSQEYRTYEQYF. The CDR3 DNA is TGTGCCAGCAGCCAAGAATACAGAACCTACGAGCAGTACTTC.

This clonotype was picked up many times. The chain uses TRBV2 and TRBJ2-3; the match to TRBD2 covers 13 bases. The V gene's germline CDR1 is SNHLY and CDR2 FYNNEI. CDR3 length: 17 residues. Trimming removed 8 bases from V and 2 bases from J; junction bases left unmatched: 10. In nucleotides, the CDR3 is TGTGCCAGCGGTCCGGGACTAGCGGGAAGCTACACAGATACGCAGTATTTT. This encodes CASGPGLAGSYTDTQYF.

Ten or more counts support this clonotype. The genes are TRBV7-8 and TRBJ2-5; 7 bases are shared with TRBD1. Germline V gives CDR1 SGHVS, CDR2 FQNEAQ. Trimming cost V 5 bases and J 13 bases; bases outside gene matches: 7. This CDR3 is 11 amino acids long. Written as DNA, the CDR3 is TGTGCCAGCAGCATGCAGGACAGGCCGTACTTC. Protein product: CASSMQDRPYF.

This clonotype was seen many times. The gene calls are TRBV9 and TRBJ2-1, with D hard to call. The V gene's germline CDR1 is SGDLS and CDR2 YYNGEE. Trimming cost V 1 base and J 3 bases, with 11 bases left between them. The CDR3 is 15 residues long. The CDR3 is CASSVQPRDYNEQFF. Written as DNA, the CDR3 is TGTGCCAGCAGCGTACAACCAAGGGACTACAATGAGCAGTTCTTC.

V gene TRBV6-5 combines with J gene TRBJ1-5, with 7 bases that match TRBD1. This CDR3 region has 17 residues. The V gene end was trimmed by 4 bases and the J gene end by 5 bases; junction bases not matched to a gene: 14. CDR1 is MNHEY and CDR2 is SVGAGI in the germline V gene. CDR3 nucleotides: TGTGCCAGCAGTTCTCGGGACAGTAGATTCGGGGATCAGCCCCAGCATTTT. Encoded protein: CASSSRDSRFGDQPQHF.

The chain uses TRBV20-1 and TRBJ2-1, with a weak D call TRBD2 (5 bases). Germline V lookup: CDR1 DFQATT, CDR2 SNEGSKA (reference sequence). Trimming left V 6 bases short and J 2 bases short, with 14 bases between. This CDR3 contains 14 residues. The CDR3 DNA sequence: TGCAGTGCCAAGGGAGATCAACCCTACAATGAGCAGTTCTTC. Its protein product is CSAKGDQPYNEQFF.

The chain uses TRBV4-3 and TRBJ2-1, with D perhaps matching TRBD1 (5 bases). V shed 6 bases and J shed 6 bases, with 12 bases lying between them. This CDR3 is 13 amino acids long. Germline-derived CDR1 and CDR2 are LGHNA and YSLEER. CDR3 amino acids: CASRFVGVNEQFF. Written as DNA, the CDR3 is TGCGCCAGCAGGTTTGTAGGGGTCAATGAGCAGTTCTTC.

This clonotype has more than one count but fewer than ten. This chain links TRBV7-9 with TRBJ1-1; possible D gene TRBD1, 6 bases. This CDR3 region has 14 residues. Trimming left V 1 base short and J 7 bases short, with 13 bases between. Germline V gene sequence: CDR1 SEHNR, CDR2 FQNEAQ (reference sequence). CDR3 nucleotides: TGTGCCAGCAGCTTAGGCGACAGGTCCGGTGAAGCTTTCTTT. It specifies CASSLGDRSGEAFF.

The table lists this clonotype with many counts. The chain carries TRBV5-1 and TRBJ2-3, with 7 bases identical to TRBD1. CDR3 size: 15 residues. Trimming cost V 2 bases and J 1 base; bases outside gene matches: 4. CDR1 is SGHRS, CDR2 YFSETQ, per germline. CDR3 sequence (DNA): TGCGCCAGCAGCTTACAGGGGAAGGGCACAGATACGCAGTATTTT. It codes for CASSLQGKGTDTQYF.

This clonotype was counted at least ten times. The rearrangement links TRBV24-1 to TRBJ2-2, with D perhaps matching TRBD2 (6 bases). CDR1 and CDR2 from the germline V gene are KGHDR and SFDVKD. V lost 3 bases to trimming and J lost 7 bases, with 14 bases between them. The CDR3 totals 15 residues. In DNA, the CDR3 is TGTGCCACCAGTGATCCCCGGGACTTTGACGGGGAGCTGTTTTTT. Translation gives CATSDPRDFDGELFF.

This clonotype appeared a few times. V is TRBV4-1 and J is TRBJ2-5, with 11 bases fitting TRBD2. The germline V gene encodes CDR1 MGHRA and CDR2 YSYEKL. Trimming at V came to 4 bases and at J to 2 bases, leaving 9 bases not matched to a gene. CDR3 size: 17 residues. CDR3 loop: CASSLVIAGGSQETQYF. The CDR3 bases are TGCGCCAGCAGCCTTGTAATAGCGGGAGGGAGTCAAGAGACCCAGTACTTC.

This rearrangement joins TRBV7-9 to TRBJ2-3, with 13 positions matching TRBD2. V trimming: 0 bases; J trimming: 4 bases; junction bases outside the gene matches: 4. The CDR3 has 17 residues. CDR1 and CDR2 from the germline V gene are SEHNR and FQNEAQ (reference sequence). CDR3 DNA sequence: TGTGCCAGCAGCTTAGCACTAGCGGGAGGGCCCTCAGATACGCAGTATTTT. It is translated as CASSLALAGGPSDTQYF.

This clonotype has just a few counts. The genes are TRBV7-9 and TRBJ1-1; no definite D call. In germline, CDR1 is SEHNR, CDR2 FQNEAQ (reference sequence). The CDR3 length is 14 residues. Trimming removed 1 base at V and 1 base at J, with 7 bases between. This CDR3 reads CASSLVFPNTEAFF. CDR3 bases: TGTGCCAGCAGCTTAGTTTTTCCGAACACTGAAGCTTTCTTT.

The chain couples TRBV6-5 to TRBJ2-3; D remains ambiguous. V was clipped by 7 bases and J by 3 bases, with 11 bases between them. Germline CDR1 and CDR2: MNHEY and SVGAGI. The CDR3 runs to 13 residues. The CDR3 sequence: CASKVAGTDTQYF. The DNA of the CDR3 is TGTGCCAGCAAAGTGGCAGGTACAGATACGCAGTATTTT.

This clonotype was counted between two and nine times. V gene TRBV7-2 combines with J gene TRBJ2-5; no definite D call. CDR1 and CDR2 from the germline V gene are SGHTA and FQGNSA. V dropped 5 bases and J dropped 0 bases, with 7 bases sitting between them. CDR3 size: 13 residues. In DNA form, the CDR3 reads TGTGCCAGCAGCCGAACCTACCAAGAGACCCAGTACTTC. Its translation is CASSRTYQETQYF.

This clonotype appeared many times. The rearrangement uses TRBV20-1 and TRBJ1-2; maybe TRBD1 (5 bases). Trimming left V 0 bases short and J 2 bases short, with 16 bases between. This CDR3 has 16 amino acids. Germline V gene lookup returns CDR1 DFQATT and CDR2 SNEGSKA (reference sequence). Here the CDR3 DNA reads TGCAGTGCTAGAGAGAGCAGGACAAGGGCCAACTATGGCTACACCTTC. It translates to CSARESRTRANYGYTF.